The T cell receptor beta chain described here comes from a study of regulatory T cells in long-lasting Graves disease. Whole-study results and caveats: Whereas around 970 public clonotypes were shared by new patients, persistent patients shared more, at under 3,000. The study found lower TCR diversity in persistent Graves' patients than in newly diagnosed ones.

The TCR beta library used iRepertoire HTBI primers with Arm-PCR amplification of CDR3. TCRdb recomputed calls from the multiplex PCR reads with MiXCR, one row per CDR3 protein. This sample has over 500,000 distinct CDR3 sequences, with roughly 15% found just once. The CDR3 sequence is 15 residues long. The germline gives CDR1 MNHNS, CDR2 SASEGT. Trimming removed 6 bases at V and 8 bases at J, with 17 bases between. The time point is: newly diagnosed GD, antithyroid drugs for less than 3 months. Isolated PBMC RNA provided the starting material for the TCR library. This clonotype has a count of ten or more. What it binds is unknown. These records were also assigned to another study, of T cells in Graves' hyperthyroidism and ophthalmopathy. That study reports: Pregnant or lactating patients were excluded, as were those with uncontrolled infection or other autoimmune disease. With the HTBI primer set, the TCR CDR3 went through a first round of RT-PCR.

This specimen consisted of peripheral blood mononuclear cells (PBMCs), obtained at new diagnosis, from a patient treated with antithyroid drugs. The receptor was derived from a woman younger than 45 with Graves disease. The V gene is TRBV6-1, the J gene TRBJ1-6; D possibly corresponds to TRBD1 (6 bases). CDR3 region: CASRSQGLLDSPLHF. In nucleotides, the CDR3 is TGTGCCAGCAGATCTCAGGGGTTATTAGATTCACCCCTCCACTTT.